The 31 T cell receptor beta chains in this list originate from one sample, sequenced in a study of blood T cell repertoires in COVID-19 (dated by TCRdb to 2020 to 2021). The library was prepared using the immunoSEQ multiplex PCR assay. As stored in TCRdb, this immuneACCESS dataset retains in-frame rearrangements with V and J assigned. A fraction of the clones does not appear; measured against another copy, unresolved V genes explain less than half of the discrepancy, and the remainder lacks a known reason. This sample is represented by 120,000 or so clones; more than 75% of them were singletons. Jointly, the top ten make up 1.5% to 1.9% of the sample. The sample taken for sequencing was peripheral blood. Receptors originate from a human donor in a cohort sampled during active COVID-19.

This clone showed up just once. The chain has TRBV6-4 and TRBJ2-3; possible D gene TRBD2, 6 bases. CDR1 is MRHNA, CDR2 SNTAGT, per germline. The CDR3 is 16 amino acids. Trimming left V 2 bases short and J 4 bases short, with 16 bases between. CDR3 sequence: CASSDRGGPGPDTQYF. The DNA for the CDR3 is TGTGCCAGCAGTGACAGAGGAGGGCCAGGGCCAGATACGCAGTATTTT.

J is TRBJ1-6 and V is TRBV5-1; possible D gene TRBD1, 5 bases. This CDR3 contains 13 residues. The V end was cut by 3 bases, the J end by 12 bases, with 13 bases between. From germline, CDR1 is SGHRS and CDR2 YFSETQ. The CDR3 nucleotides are TGCGCCAGCAGCTGGGGCCGGGAGGAACCCCTCCACTTT. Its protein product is CASSWGREEPLHF.

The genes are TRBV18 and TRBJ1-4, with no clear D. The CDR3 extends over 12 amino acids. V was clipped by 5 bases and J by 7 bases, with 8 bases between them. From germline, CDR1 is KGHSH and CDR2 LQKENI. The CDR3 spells CASSVGVEKLFF. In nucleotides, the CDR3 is TGTGCCAGCTCAGTCGGGGTTGAAAAACTGTTTTTT.

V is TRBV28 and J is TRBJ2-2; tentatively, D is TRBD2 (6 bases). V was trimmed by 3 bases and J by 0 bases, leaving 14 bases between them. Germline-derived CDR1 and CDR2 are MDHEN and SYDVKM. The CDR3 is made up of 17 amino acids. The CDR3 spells CASSFFGRGPNTGELFF. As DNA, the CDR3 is TGTGCCAGCAGTTTTTTTGGGCGGGGCCCGAACACCGGGGAGCTGTTTTTT.

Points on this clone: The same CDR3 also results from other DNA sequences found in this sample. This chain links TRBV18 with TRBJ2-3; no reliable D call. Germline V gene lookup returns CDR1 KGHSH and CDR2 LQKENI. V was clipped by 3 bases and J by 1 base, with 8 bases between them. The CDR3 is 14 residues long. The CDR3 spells CASSPRQGTDTQYF. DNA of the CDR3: TGTGCCAGCTCACCTAGGCAGGGCACAGATACGCAGTATTTT.

The CDR3: CASSKLRQGATFTGELFF. DNA for the CDR3: TGTGCCAGCAGCAAGCTTCGACAGGGGGCTACTTTTACCGGGGAGCTGTTTTTT. The V and J genes are TRBV21-1 and TRBJ2-2; TRBD1, as called in the table, went unchecked against the DNA. TRBV21-1 is a pseudogene segment. The CDR3 contains 18 residues.

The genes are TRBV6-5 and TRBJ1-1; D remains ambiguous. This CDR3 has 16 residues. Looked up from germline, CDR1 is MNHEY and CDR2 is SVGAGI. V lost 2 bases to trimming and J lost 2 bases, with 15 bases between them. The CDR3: CASSYTGRGGNTEAFF. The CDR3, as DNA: TGTGCCAGCAGTTACACTGGACGGGGAGGTAACACTGAAGCTTTCTTT.

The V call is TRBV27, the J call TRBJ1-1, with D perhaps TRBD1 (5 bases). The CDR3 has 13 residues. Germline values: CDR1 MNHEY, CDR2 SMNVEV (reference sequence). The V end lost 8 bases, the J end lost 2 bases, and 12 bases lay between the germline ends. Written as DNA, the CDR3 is TGTGCCAGCCTGGGGGGGGTAAACACTGAAGCTTTCTTT. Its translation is CASLGGVNTEAFF.

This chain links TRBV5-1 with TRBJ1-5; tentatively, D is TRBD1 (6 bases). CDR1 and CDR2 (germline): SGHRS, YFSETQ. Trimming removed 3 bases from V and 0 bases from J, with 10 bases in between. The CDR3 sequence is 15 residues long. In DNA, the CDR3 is TGCGCCAGCAGCTATGGGACACCTAGCAATCAGCCCCAGCATTTT. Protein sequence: CASSYGTPSNQPQHF.

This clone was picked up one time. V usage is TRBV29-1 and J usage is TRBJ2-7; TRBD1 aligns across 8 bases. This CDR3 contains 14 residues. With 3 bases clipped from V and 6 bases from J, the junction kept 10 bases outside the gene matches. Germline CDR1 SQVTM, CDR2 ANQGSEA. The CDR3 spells CSVEWGQAQGEQYF. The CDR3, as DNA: TGCAGCGTTGAGTGGGGACAGGCCCAGGGCGAGCAGTACTTC.

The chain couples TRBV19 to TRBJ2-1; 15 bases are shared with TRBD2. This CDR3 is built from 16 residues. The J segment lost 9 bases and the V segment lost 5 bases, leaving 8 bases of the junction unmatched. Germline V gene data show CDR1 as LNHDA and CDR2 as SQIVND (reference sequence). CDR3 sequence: CASSLGLAGGSGEQFF. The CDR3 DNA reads TGTGCCAGTAGTCTTGGACTAGCGGGAGGGTCCGGTGAGCAGTTCTTC.

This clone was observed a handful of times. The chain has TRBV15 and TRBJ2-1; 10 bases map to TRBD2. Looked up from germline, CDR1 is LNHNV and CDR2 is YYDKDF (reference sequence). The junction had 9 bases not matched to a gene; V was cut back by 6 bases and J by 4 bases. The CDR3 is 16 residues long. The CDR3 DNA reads TGTGCCACCAGTTGGGGCCTAGCGGGGGAATACAATGAGCAGTTCTTC. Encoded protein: CATSWGLAGEYNEQFF.

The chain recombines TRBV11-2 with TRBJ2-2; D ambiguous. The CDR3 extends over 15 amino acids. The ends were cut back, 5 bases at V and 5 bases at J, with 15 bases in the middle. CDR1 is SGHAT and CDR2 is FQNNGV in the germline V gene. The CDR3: CASSLRTQDTGELFF. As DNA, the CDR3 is TGTGCCAGCAGCCTACGCACTCAGGATACCGGGGAGCTGTTTTTT.

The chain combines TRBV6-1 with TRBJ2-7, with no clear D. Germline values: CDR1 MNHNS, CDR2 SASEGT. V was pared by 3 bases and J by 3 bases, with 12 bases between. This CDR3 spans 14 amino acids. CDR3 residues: CASSEPGLGYEQYF. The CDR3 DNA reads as TGTGCCAGCAGTGAGCCCGGGTTAGGCTACGAGCAGTACTTC.

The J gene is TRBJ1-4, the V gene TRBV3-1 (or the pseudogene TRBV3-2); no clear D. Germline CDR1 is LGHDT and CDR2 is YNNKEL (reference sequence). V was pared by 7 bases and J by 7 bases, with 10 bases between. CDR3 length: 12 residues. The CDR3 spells CASTAPGEKLFF. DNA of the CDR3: TGTGCCAGCACCGCACCGGGTGAAAAACTGTTTTTT.

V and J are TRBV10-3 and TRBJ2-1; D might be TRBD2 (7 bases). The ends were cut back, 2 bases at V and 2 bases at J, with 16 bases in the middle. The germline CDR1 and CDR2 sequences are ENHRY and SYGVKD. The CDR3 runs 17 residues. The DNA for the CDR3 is TGTGCCATCAGTGAGGATCGGGGGGCGGCAGCCTACAATGAGCAGTTCTTC. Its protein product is CAISEDRGAAAYNEQFF.

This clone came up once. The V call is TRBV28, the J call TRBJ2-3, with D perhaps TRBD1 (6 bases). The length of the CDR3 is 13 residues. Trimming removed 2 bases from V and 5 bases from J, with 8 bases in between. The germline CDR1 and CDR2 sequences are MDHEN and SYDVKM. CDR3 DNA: TGTGCCAGCAGTTTAACAGGGATAGATACGCAGTATTTT. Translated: CASSLTGIDTQYF.

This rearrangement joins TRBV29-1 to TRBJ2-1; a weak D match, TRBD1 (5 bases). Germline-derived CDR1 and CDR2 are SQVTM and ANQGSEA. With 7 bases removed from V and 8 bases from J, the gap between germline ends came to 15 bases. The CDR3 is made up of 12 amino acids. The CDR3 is CSAADSGYEQFF. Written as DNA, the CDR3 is TGCAGCGCCGCCGACAGTGGATATGAGCAGTTCTTC.

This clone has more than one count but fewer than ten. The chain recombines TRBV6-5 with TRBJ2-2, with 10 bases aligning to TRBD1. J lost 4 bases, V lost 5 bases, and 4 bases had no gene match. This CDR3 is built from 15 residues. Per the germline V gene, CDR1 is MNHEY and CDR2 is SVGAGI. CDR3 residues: CASSPGQGPTGELFF. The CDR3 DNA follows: TGTGCCAGCAGTCCGGGACAGGGGCCCACCGGGGAGCTGTTTTTT.

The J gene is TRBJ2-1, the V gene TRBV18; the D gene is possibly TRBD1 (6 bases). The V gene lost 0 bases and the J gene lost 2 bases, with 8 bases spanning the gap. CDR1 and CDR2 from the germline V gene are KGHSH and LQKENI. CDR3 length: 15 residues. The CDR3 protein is CASSPPDRPYNEQFF. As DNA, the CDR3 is TGTGCCAGCTCACCACCCGACAGGCCCTACAATGAGCAGTTCTTC.

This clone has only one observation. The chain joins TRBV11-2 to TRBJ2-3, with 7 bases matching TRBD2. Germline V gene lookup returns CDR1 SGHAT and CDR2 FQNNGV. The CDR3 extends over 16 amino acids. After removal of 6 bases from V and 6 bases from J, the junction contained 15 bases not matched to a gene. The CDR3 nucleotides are TGTGCCAGCAGACTTTCAGTGGGACTAACAGAGGATACGCAGTATTTT. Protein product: CASRLSVGLTEDTQYF.

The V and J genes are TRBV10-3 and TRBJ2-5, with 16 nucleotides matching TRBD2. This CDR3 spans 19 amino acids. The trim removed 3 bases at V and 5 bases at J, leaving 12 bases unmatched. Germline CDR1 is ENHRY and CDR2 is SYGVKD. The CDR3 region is CAISDSPGTSGGAGETQYF. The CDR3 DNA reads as TGTGCCATCAGTGATTCGCCCGGGACTAGCGGGGGGGCCGGTGAGACCCAGTACTTC.

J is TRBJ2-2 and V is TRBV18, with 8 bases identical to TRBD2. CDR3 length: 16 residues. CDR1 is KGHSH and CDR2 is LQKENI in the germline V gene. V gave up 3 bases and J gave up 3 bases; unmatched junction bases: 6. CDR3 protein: CASSPASGSDTGELFF. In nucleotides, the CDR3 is TGTGCCAGCTCACCTGCTAGCGGGTCGGACACCGGGGAGCTGTTTTTT.

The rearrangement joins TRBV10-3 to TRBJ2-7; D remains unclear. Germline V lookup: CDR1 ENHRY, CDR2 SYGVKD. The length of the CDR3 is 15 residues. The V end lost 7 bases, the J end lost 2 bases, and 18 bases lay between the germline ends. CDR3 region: CAITSSVASPYEQYF. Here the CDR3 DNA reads TGTGCCATCACCTCCAGCGTGGCCTCTCCCTACGAGCAGTACTTC.

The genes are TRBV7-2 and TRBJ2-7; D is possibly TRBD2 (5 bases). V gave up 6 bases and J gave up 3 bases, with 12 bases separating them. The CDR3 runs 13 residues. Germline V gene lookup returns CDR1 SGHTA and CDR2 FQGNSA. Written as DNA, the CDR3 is TGTGCCAGCAGTGTTAGCGACGTCTACGAGCAGTACTTC. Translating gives CASSVSDVYEQYF.

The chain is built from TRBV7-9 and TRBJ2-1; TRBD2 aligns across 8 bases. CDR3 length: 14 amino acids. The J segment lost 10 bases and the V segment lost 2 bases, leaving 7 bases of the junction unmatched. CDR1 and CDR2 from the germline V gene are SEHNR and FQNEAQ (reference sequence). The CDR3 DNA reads TGTGCCAGCAGCTTATTTGGAGCGGGGGAGGAGCAGTTCTTC. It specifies CASSLFGAGEEQFF.

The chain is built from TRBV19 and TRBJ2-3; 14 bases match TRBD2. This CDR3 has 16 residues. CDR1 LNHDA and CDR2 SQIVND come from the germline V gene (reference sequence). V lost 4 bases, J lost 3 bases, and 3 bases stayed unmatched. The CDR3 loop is CASSKGLAGVTDTQYF. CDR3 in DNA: TGTGCCAGTAGTAAGGGACTAGCGGGAGTGACAGATACGCAGTATTTT.

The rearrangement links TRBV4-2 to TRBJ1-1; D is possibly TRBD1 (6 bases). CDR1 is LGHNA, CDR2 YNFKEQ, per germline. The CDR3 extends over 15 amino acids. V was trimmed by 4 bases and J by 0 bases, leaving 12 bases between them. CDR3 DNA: TGTGCCAGCAGCCTACAACCAGGGGTGAACACTGAAGCTTTCTTT. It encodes CASSLQPGVNTEAFF.

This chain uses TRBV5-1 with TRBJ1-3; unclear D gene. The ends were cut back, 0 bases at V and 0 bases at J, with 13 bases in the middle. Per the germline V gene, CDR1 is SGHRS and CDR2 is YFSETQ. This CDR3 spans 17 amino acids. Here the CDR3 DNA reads TGCGCCAGCAGCTTGGAGGAGGGAATGACCTCTGGAAACACCATATATTTT. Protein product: CASSLEEGMTSGNTIYF.

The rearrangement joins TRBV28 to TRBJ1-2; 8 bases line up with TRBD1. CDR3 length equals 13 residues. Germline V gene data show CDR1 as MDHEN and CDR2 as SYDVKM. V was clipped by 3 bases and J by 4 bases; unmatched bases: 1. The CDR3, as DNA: TGTGCCAGCAGTTTCGACAGGGGCTATGGCTACACCTTC. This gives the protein CASSFDRGYGYTF.

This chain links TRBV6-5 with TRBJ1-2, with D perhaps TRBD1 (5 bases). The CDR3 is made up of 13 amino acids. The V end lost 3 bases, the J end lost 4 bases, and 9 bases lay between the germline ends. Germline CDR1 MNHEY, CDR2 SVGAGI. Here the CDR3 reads CASSYSGLYGYTF. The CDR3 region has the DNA TGTGCCAGCAGTTATTCAGGGCTCTATGGCTACACCTTC.